The 27 T cell receptor beta chains listed next were all sequenced from one sample in a study of blood T cells in healthy people across ages. Next came a second PCR, run for roughly 6 to 11 cycles, which used a sample-barcoded 5' primer along with a J-beta primer mix. Using its own MiXCR run on the 5' RACE reads, TCRdb lists one record per CDR3 protein. The table records around 870,000 distinct CDR3 sequences, around 28% of them present only once. The sequenced sample consisted of blood. The receptors were sampled from an elderly woman in good health.

A note on this clonotype: A much bigger clone sits one base away, suggesting this may be a read error. This chain uses TRBV3-1 with TRBJ2-5, with D unclear. Germline V CDR1 and CDR2: LGHDT, YNNKEL (reference sequence). V shed 5 bases and J shed 11 bases, with 15 bases lying between them. CDR3 length: 12 amino acids. CDR3 nucleotide sequence: TGTGCCAGCAGCACGGCTAGGTTTGGGCAGTACTTC. It specifies CASSTARFGQYF.

In DNA form, the CDR3 reads TGTGCCATCAGTGTAACCGACAGAGCAGTCTATAACTATGGCTACACCTTC. Translated, it gives CAISVTDRAVYNYGYTF. The rearrangement uses TRBV10-3 and TRBJ1-2, with a possible D match to TRBD1 (5 bases). The CDR3 is 17 residues long. Germline CDR1 ENHRY, CDR2 SYGVKD. The V gene lost 4 bases and the J gene lost 1 base, with 19 bases spanning the gap.

The J gene is TRBJ2-3, the V gene TRBV20-1; 7 positions agree with TRBD2. The CDR3 contains 15 residues. Trimming cost V 6 bases and J 2 bases; bases outside gene matches: 11. The germline V gene encodes CDR1 DFQATT and CDR2 SNEGSKA (reference sequence). CDR3 in amino acids: CSATWSGVPTDTQYF. The CDR3 bases are TGCAGTGCCACCTGGAGCGGGGTCCCCACAGATACGCAGTATTTT.

The chain uses TRBV20-1 and TRBJ1-6, with D possibly matching TRBD1 (5 bases). The V end was cut by 2 bases, the J end by 14 bases, with 22 bases between. Germline V gene data show CDR1 as DFQATT and CDR2 as SNEGSKA (reference sequence). The CDR3 covers 15 residues. The CDR3 protein is CSARSRDWELSALHF. In DNA, the CDR3 is TGCAGTGCTAGATCGCGGGACTGGGAACTATCGGCCCTCCACTTT.

This clonotype was found a few times. This may stem from a read error, because a much larger clone lies one nucleotide away. The V gene is TRBV20-1, the J gene TRBJ2-1, with TRBD2 as a possible D gene (6 bases). With 7 bases removed from V and 6 bases from J, the gap between germline ends came to 13 bases. CDR1 DFQATT and CDR2 SNEGSKA come from the germline V gene (reference sequence). There are 12 residues in the CDR3. CDR3 coding DNA: TGCAGTGTTGACGGGGGTTGCAATGAGCAGTTCTTC. It codes for CSVDGGCNEQFF.

This clonotype was observed many times. The rearrangement links TRBV27 to TRBJ2-5, with TRBD1 matching 7 bases. This CDR3 spans 15 amino acids. The trim removed 3 bases at V and 2 bases at J, leaving 6 bases unmatched. Germline V lookup: CDR1 MNHEY, CDR2 SMNVEV (reference sequence). The CDR3: CASSFLAGGQETQYF. For the CDR3, the DNA is TGTGCCAGCAGTTTTCTAGCAGGGGGACAAGAGACCCAGTACTTC.

This clonotype has at least ten counts. J is TRBJ2-1 and V is TRBV24-1, with a possible D match to TRBD2 (5 bases). This CDR3 comprises 16 residues. The germline V and J ends were trimmed by 4 bases and 4 bases, with 16 bases remaining between them. Germline V gene sequence: CDR1 KGHDR, CDR2 SFDVKD. For the CDR3, the DNA is TGTGCCACCAGTGACAGTAGCGTATCGGGGTACAATGAGCAGTTCTTC. This translates into CATSDSSVSGYNEQFF.

The count of this clonotype is one. Given a much more abundant clone one base away, this may be a read error. The rearrangement links TRBV20-1 to TRBJ2-7; possible D gene TRBD2, 5 bases. In germline, CDR1 is DFQATT, CDR2 SNEGSKA (reference sequence). V lost 8 bases to trimming and J lost 9 bases, with 23 bases between them. This CDR3 has 13 amino acids. CDR3 coding DNA: TGCAGTACCGACCCGGATGGAGGCAGGATGCAGTACTTC. Encoded protein: CSTDPDGGRMQYF.

The V gene is TRBV5-1, the J gene TRBJ2-7; no reliable D call. The J call may not be correct, given that the DNA end is closer to TRBJ2-5. This CDR3 contains 14 residues. Germline CDR1 and CDR2: SGHRS and YFSETQ. CDR3 bases: TGCGCCAGCAGCCAAGGACCGGCACAAGAGACCCAGTACTTC. The encoded protein is CASSQGPAQETQYF.

This clonotype was recorded at least ten times. The chain is built from TRBV20-1 and TRBJ2-1; no firm D call. Trimming removed 8 bases from V and 9 bases from J, with 20 bases in between. The CDR3 length is 13 residues. Germline V gene lookup returns CDR1 DFQATT and CDR2 SNEGSKA (reference sequence). CDR3 region: CSLKLPSLGEQFF. CDR3 nucleotide sequence: TGCAGTCTTAAACTTCCCTCTCTGGGTGAGCAGTTCTTC.

CDR3 in amino acids: CASSPGTGSGANVLTF. The CDR3 DNA reads TGTGCCAGCAGCCCTGGGACAGGCTCTGGGGCCAACGTCCTGACTTTC. The chain has TRBV7-9 and TRBJ2-6, with 8 bases fitting TRBD1. The V segment lost 5 bases and the J segment 0 bases; nucleotides outside the gene matches: 3. CDR1 SEHNR and CDR2 FQNEAQ come from the germline V gene (reference sequence). This CDR3 has 16 amino acids.

As to this clonotype: This clone may be a read error of a much larger clone one base away. The chain carries TRBV10-3 and TRBJ2-1; tentative D call: TRBD1 (5 bases). The germline CDR1 and CDR2 sequences are ENHRY and SYGVKD. The CDR3 is 14 amino acids. V shed 11 bases and J shed 8 bases, with 22 bases lying between them. The CDR3 sequence is CASSHLGQSDEQFF. In nucleotides, the CDR3 is TGTGCCTCCAGTCACCTGGGGCAGAGCGATGAGCAGTTCTTC.

This clonotype was seen many times. CDR3 sequence (DNA): TGTGCCACCAGCAGTGCCACCGGGACACTGTACTTC. It translates to CATSSATGTLYF. This chain links TRBV15 with TRBJ2-7, with D maybe TRBD1 (6 bases). With 3 bases removed from V and 12 bases from J, the gap between germline ends came to 15 bases. This CDR3 has 12 amino acids. Germline CDR1 and CDR2: LNHNV and YYDKDF (reference sequence).

Of note for this clonotype: One base away lies a much larger clone, so this may be a sequencing read error. The gene calls are TRBV18 and TRBJ2-5; no reliable D call. There are 13 residues in the CDR3. Germline CDR1 reads KGHSH; CDR2 reads LQKENI. The CDR3 DNA reads as TGTGCCAGCTCACCATGGGTCCAAGACACCCAGTACTTC. Amino acids: CASSPWVQDTQYF.

The genes are TRBV7-3 and TRBJ2-1; 8 bases agree with TRBD1. This CDR3 region has 16 residues. CDR1 and CDR2 (germline): SGHTA, FQGTGA. Losses at the gene ends were 5 bases for V and 0 bases for J; bases not matched to a gene: 6. CDR3 nucleotide sequence: TGTGCCAGCAGCCCAAAACAGGGGGTCTCCTACAATGAGCAGTTCTTC. It is translated as CASSPKQGVSYNEQFF.

This clonotype was detected once. A read error may account for a junction end that differs from germline. This sequence joins TRBV12-3 or TRBV12-4 and TRBJ2-3, with D tentatively TRBD1 or TRBD2 (5 bases each). The CDR3 covers 14 residues. CDR3 in DNA: TGTGCCGGCAGCAAAAGTCGGGGCGCAGATGTGCAGTATTTT. Translated: CAGSKSRGADVQYF.

This clonotype was seen at least ten times. The genes are TRBV20-1 and TRBJ2-3; 7 bases match TRBD1. Germline CDR1 is DFQATT and CDR2 is SNEGSKA (reference sequence). With 4 bases clipped from V and 4 bases from J, the junction kept 11 bases outside the gene matches. The CDR3 is 15 residues long. In nucleotides, the CDR3 is TGCAGTGCTACAGACCGGGACAGAAGGGCAGATACGCAGTATTTT. Translating it yields CSATDRDRRADTQYF.

This clonotype came up a few times. Being one base from a much bigger clone, this may be a read error. This chain joins TRBV12-3 or TRBV12-4 and TRBJ2-1; D is undetermined. This CDR3 is 13 amino acids long. Deletions cut 6 bases from V and 15 bases from J, with 21 bases between. CDR3 residues: CASSQTAPLIPFF. As DNA, the CDR3 is TGTGCCAGCAGCCAAACTGCCCCCCTGATTCCGTTCTTC.

The rearrangement joins TRBV6-1 to TRBJ1-1; D is perhaps TRBD1 (5 bases). V was pared by 8 bases and J by 0 bases, with 22 bases between. CDR1 and CDR2 from the germline V gene are MNHNS and SASEGT. This CDR3 is 17 amino acids long. CDR3 in amino acids: CASQKSPTAGLNTEAFF. CDR3 in DNA: TGTGCCAGCCAAAAATCCCCCACGGCAGGGCTGAACACTGAAGCTTTCTTT.

The genes are TRBV6-6 and TRBJ1-5, with D tentatively TRBD1 (5 bases). The CDR3 length is 12 residues. Deletions cut 6 bases from V and 8 bases from J, with 11 bases between. Germline V gives CDR1 MNHNY, CDR2 SVGAGI (reference sequence). The CDR3 here is CASRRDGEPQHF. The CDR3 DNA reads as TGTGCCAGCAGGCGGGACGGCGAGCCCCAGCATTTT.

The V and J genes are TRBV7-6 and TRBJ1-2, with TRBD1 as a possible D gene (5 bases). The CDR3 is 14 residues long. Germline values: CDR1 SGHVS, CDR2 FNYEAQ. Trimming cost V 6 bases and J 1 base, with 12 bases left between them. The CDR3 loop is CASSPGGDNYGYTF. Written as DNA, the CDR3 is TGTGCCAGCAGTCCCGGGGGGGATAACTATGGCTACACCTTC.

This clonotype was observed a single time. A much larger clone lies a single base off, so this may be a read error. The rearrangement uses TRBV10-1 and TRBJ2-1; 10 bases are a match to TRBD2. The V gene's germline CDR1 is WNHNN and CDR2 SYGVQD (reference sequence). Trimming removed 5 bases from V and 15 bases from J; junction bases left unmatched: 7. This CDR3 is built from 12 residues. CDR3 sequence reads: CASSSGGANWFF. The CDR3 coding sequence is TGCGCCAGCAGTAGCGGGGGGGCCAATTGGTTCTTC.

This clonotype was picked up a small number of times. The chain links TRBV18 to TRBJ2-3; D is uncertain. Trimming removed 1 base at V and 0 bases at J, with 8 bases between. Germline V gene lookup returns CDR1 KGHSH and CDR2 LQKENI. CDR3 length equals 15 residues. The CDR3 reads CASSPQGRSTDTQYF. The DNA for the CDR3 is TGTGCCAGCTCACCACAGGGAAGGAGCACAGATACGCAGTATTTT.

In regard to this clonotype: This may be a read error, as it is one base from a much larger clone. This rearrangement joins TRBV5-1 to TRBJ1-2, with 8 bases aligning to TRBD1. The CDR3 is 14 amino acids. Germline values: CDR1 SGHRS, CDR2 YFSETQ. Unmatched junction bases numbered 9, after V lost 3 bases and J lost 8 bases. CDR3 nucleotide sequence: TGCGCCAGCAGCTGGTCACAGGGGGAATACGGCTACACCTTC. Its protein is CASSWSQGEYGYTF.

The rearrangement uses TRBV6-5 and TRBJ1-2, with D maybe TRBD1 (5 bases). The CDR3 has 14 residues. Per the germline V gene, CDR1 is MNHEY and CDR2 is SVGAGI. Trimming cost V 2 bases and J 3 bases, with 10 bases left between them. CDR3 nucleotide sequence: TGTGCCAGCAGTTACCTGGGGCTGGACTATGGCTACACCTTC. As protein: CASSYLGLDYGYTF.

This clonotype has ten or more counts. This CDR3 is CSVEDPLAGRWAQYF. CDR3 bases: TGCAGCGTTGAAGATCCGCTAGCGGGGAGGTGGGCCCAGTACTTC. This chain links TRBV29-1 with TRBJ2-5; TRBD2 aligns across 9 bases. Germline CDR1 and CDR2: SQVTM and ANQGSEA. This CDR3 spans 15 amino acids. J lost 9 bases, V lost 0 bases, and 11 bases had no gene match. Looking up the rest from reference TRBV29-1 and TRBJ2-5 gives the full variable domain: SAVISQKPSRDICQRGTSLTIQCQVDSQVTMMFWYRQQPGQSLTLIATANQGSEATYESGFVIDKFPISRPNLTFSTLTVSNMSPEDSSIYLCSVEDPLAGRWAQYFGPGTRLLVL.

The table lists this clonotype with a few counts. The chain uses TRBV11-3 and TRBJ1-6, with D uncertain. The V gene's germline CDR1 is SGHNT and CDR2 YENEEA. V dropped 1 base and J dropped 8 bases, with 15 bases sitting between them. The CDR3 is 16 amino acids. CDR3 in amino acids: CASSLGVGAKDSPLHF. DNA for the CDR3: TGTGCCAGCAGCTTAGGGGTGGGCGCGAAGGATTCACCCCTCCACTTT.